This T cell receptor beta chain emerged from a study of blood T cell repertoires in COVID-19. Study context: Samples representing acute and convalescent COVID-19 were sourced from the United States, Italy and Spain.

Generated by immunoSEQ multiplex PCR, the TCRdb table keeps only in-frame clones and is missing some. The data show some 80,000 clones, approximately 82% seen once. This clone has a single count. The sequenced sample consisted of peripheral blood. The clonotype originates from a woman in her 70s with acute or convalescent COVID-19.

The CDR3 sequence: CAWSGQGANGYTF. For the CDR3, the DNA is TGTGCCTGGAGTGGACAGGGGGCCAATGGCTACACCTTC. The chain carries TRBV30 and TRBJ1-2, with TRBD1 matching 10 bases. Germline lookup yields CDR1 GTSNPN and CDR2 SVGIG (reference sequence). J lost 6 bases, V lost 1 base, and 2 bases had no gene match. The CDR3 spans 13 residues.